Below are 16 T cell receptor beta chains sequenced from a single sample in a study of response to subunit inactivated influenza vaccine. TCRdb itself ran the RT-PCR reads through MiXCR, one entry per CDR3 protein. The sample lists 600,000 to 850,000 distinct CDR3 sequences; around 15% were seen once. This specimen was PBMCs from blood, taken 14 to 15 days before vaccination. These TCRs come from a man aged 50-60 years who received an inactivated influenza vaccine.

This chain uses TRBV4-3 with TRBJ2-3, with TRBD1 matching 9 bases. V shed 0 bases and J 1 base; nucleotides not matched to a gene: 5. Germline V gene lookup returns CDR1 LGHNA and CDR2 YSLEER. CDR3 length equals 17 residues. CDR3 nucleotide sequence: TGCGCCAGCAGCCAAGAGCTGTGGACAGGGGGCACAGATACGCAGTATTTT. Translation gives CASSQELWTGGTDTQYF.

This clonotype was seen a handful of times. The chain recombines TRBV7-2 with TRBJ2-7; D remains unclear. Germline-derived CDR1 and CDR2 are SGHTA and FQGNSA. The CDR3 consists of 13 residues. V gave up 6 bases and J gave up 3 bases, with 12 bases separating them. The CDR3 nucleotides are TGTGCCAGCAGTCCTTCTGTGGTCTACGAGCAGTACTTC. The encoded protein is CASSPSVVYEQYF.

On this clonotype itself: A much larger clonotype is one base distant, so this may be a read error. V is TRBV12-3 or TRBV12-4 and J is TRBJ1-1, with D possibly matching TRBD1 (5 bases). The CDR3 is made up of 14 amino acids. V lost 4 bases and J lost 4, with 13 bases in between. This CDR3 reads CASSSGLRATEAFF. In DNA form, the CDR3 reads TGTGCCAGCAGTTCGGGACTGCGAGCCACTGAAGCTTTCTTT.

The chain couples TRBV20-1 to TRBJ2-5; TRBD2 matches at 7 bases. CDR1 and CDR2 (germline): DFQATT, SNEGSKA (reference sequence). The CDR3 has 16 residues. The junction had 12 bases not matched to a gene; V was cut back by 3 bases and J by 2 bases. Written as DNA, the CDR3 is TGCAGTGCTAGGAGTCGGGTAGCGGGTGGGCAAGAGACCCAGTACTTC. Residues: CSARSRVAGGQETQYF.

This clonotype was recorded at least ten times. This chain links TRBV7-9 with TRBJ1-5; the D is unclear. The germline V gene encodes CDR1 SEHNR and CDR2 FQNEAQ (reference sequence). The CDR3 spans 12 residues. Trimming took off 6 bases at V and 5 bases at J, with 8 bases between the two ends. CDR3 loop: CASSSGDQPQHF. For the CDR3, the DNA is TGTGCCAGCAGTTCCGGTGATCAGCCCCAGCATTTT.

The chain combines TRBV6-1 with TRBJ1-6, with D unresolved. V was shortened by 3 bases and J by 10 bases, with 13 bases between the two germline ends. Germline V CDR1 and CDR2: MNHNS, SASEGT. The CDR3 has 14 residues. The CDR3 protein is CASSDGAVGSPLHF. As DNA, the CDR3 is TGTGCCAGCAGTGACGGCGCCGTGGGGTCACCCCTCCACTTT.

The CDR3 region has the DNA TGTGCCAGCAGCTTCTTGGAGCGGGTCGAGGGGGAGCAGTACTTC. Translated, it gives CASSFLERVEGEQYF. The chain combines TRBV7-9 with TRBJ2-7; possible D gene TRBD2, 6 bases. Germline CDR1 reads SEHNR; CDR2 reads FQNEAQ (reference sequence). Trimming pared 3 bases from V and 7 bases from J, leaving 19 bases between. The CDR3 covers 15 residues.

The J gene is TRBJ2-2, the V gene TRBV28; D unclear. CDR3 length equals 11 residues. Trimming cost V 7 bases and J 8 bases, with 8 bases left between them. Per germline, CDR1 MDHEN and CDR2 SYDVKM. CDR3 in DNA: TGTGCCAGCAAAAGTCTTGGGGAGCTGTTTTTT. Translating gives CASKSLGELFF. The full variable domain, with the rest looked up from reference TRBV28 and TRBJ2-2, is DVKVTQSSRYLVKRTGEKVFLECVQDMDHENMFWYRQDPGLGLRLIYFSYDVKMKEKGDIPEGYSVSREKKERFSLILESASTNQTSMYLCASKSLGELFFGEGSRLTVL.

This clonotype showed up just a few times. V is TRBV29-1 and J is TRBJ1-1; D gene unclear. The CDR3 extends over 12 amino acids. V shed 7 bases and J shed 1 base, with 10 bases lying between them. The germline V gene encodes CDR1 SQVTM and CDR2 ANQGSEA. As DNA, the CDR3 is TGCAGCGCTTCCTTCAGGAACACTGAAGCTTTCTTT. It yields the protein CSASFRNTEAFF.

This clonotype was seen at least ten times. V usage is TRBV5-1 and J usage is TRBJ1-6; D is undetermined. CDR3 length: 14 residues. Germline V lookup: CDR1 SGHRS, CDR2 YFSETQ. Trimming took 2 bases from V and 3 from J, leaving 6 bases between them. The CDR3 region is CASSFGSYNSPLHF. The CDR3 DNA sequence: TGCGCCAGCAGCTTCGGGAGCTATAATTCACCCCTCCACTTT.

The genes are TRBV4-3 and TRBJ2-7, with D possibly being TRBD2 (5 bases). The germline V and J ends were trimmed by 0 bases and 2 bases, with 11 bases remaining between them. The CDR3 totals 15 residues. Germline values: CDR1 LGHNA, CDR2 YSLEER. The CDR3 spells CASSQEIGVPYEQYF. The CDR3 DNA sequence: TGCGCCAGCAGCCAAGAAATCGGGGTGCCCTACGAGCAGTACTTC.

The table lists this clonotype with many counts. The V call is TRBV5-1, the J call TRBJ2-1; D is unclear. Trimming took 3 bases from V and 2 from J, leaving 12 bases between them. The CDR3 runs to 15 residues. The germline V gene has CDR1 SGHRS and CDR2 YFSETQ. CDR3 sequence reads: CASSSLSVTYNEQFF. The CDR3 region has the DNA TGCGCCAGCAGCTCGTTATCGGTGACCTACAATGAGCAGTTCTTC.

This clonotype was detected a few times. The chain employs TRBV7-9 and TRBJ2-7; 7 nucleotides agree with TRBD1. This CDR3 has 16 amino acids. The germline gives CDR1 SEHNR, CDR2 FQNEAQ (reference sequence). V lost 5 bases, J lost 0 bases, and 10 bases stayed unmatched. CDR3 coding DNA: TGTGCCAGCAGCCAATTCACGGGACAGTTCTCCTACGAGCAGTACTTC. This translates into CASSQFTGQFSYEQYF.

This clonotype turned up a few times. This chain connects TRBV18 to TRBJ1-3; D ambiguous. The CDR3 totals 15 residues. Germline lookup yields CDR1 KGHSH and CDR2 LQKENI. The V end lost 0 bases, the J end lost 0 bases, and 6 bases lay between the germline ends. CDR3 sequence reads: CASSPPRDSGNTIYF. The CDR3, as DNA: TGTGCCAGCTCACCACCGAGGGACTCTGGAAACACCATATATTTT.

The table lists this clonotype with many counts. V gene TRBV12-3 or TRBV12-4 combines with J gene TRBJ2-7; no definite D call. The CDR3 length is 12 residues. V was clipped by 6 bases and J by 4 bases, with 10 bases between them. CDR3 DNA: TGTGCCAGCAGCCCTACTACGTACGAGCAGTACTTC. Its protein is CASSPTTYEQYF.

In its sample, this clonotype was seen a few times. The CDR3 loop reads CASSRTGGDGYTF. Written as DNA, the CDR3 is TGTGCCAGCAGCAGGACAGGGGGCGATGGCTACACCTTC. V usage is TRBV5-5 and J usage is TRBJ1-2; 11 nucleotides match TRBD1. V gave up 4 bases and J gave up 6 bases; unmatched junction bases: 2. Germline V gene data show CDR1 as SGHKS and CDR2 as YYEKEE (reference sequence). This CDR3 comprises 13 residues.